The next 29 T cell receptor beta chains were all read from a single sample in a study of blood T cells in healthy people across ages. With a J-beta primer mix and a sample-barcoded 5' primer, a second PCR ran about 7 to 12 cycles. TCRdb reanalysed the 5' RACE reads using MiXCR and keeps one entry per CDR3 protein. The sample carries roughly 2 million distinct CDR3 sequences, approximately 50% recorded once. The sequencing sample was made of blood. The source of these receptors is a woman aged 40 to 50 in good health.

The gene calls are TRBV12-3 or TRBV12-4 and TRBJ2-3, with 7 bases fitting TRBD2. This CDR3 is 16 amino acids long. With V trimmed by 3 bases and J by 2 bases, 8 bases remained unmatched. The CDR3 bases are TGTGCCAGCAGTTTGTGGCTAGCGGAACTCACAGATACGCAGTATTTT. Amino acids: CASSLWLAELTDTQYF.

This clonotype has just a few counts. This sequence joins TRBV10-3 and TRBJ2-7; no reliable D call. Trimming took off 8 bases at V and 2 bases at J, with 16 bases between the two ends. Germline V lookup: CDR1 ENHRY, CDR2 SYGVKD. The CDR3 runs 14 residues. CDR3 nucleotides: TGTGCCATCGGCAGCCCCCAGATTCCCTACGAGCAGTACTTC. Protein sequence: CAIGSPQIPYEQYF.

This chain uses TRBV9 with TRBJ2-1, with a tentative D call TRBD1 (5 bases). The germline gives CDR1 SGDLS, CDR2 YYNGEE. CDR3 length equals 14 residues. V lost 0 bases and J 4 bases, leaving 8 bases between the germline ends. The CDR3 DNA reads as TGTGCCAGCAGCGTAGGGGGCCAATACAATGAGCAGTTCTTC. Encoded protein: CASSVGGQYNEQFF.

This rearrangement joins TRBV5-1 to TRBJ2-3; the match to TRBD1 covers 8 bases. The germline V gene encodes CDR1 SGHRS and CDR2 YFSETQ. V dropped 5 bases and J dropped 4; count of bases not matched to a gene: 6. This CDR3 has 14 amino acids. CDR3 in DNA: TGCGCCAGCAGTACAGGGGGGAGATCAGATACGCAGTATTTT. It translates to CASSTGGRSDTQYF. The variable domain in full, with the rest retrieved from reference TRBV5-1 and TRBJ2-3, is KAGVTQTPRYLIKTRGQQVTLSCSPISGHRSVSWYQQTPGQGLQFLFEYFSETQRNKGNFPGRFSGRQFSNSRSEMNVSTLELGDSALYLCASSTGGRSDTQYFGPGTRLTVL.

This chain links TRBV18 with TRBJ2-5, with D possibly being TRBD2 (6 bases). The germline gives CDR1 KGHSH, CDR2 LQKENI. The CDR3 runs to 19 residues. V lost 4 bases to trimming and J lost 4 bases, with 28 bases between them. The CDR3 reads CASSRQGLQGLRRPETQYF. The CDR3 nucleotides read TGTGCCAGCTCACGGCAAGGATTGCAGGGACTCCGGCGCCCAGAGACCCAGTACTTC. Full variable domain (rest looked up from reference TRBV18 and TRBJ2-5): NAGVMQNPRHLVRRRGQEARLRCSPMKGHSHVYWYRQLPEEGLKFMVYLQKENIIDESGMPKERFSAEFPKEGPSILRIQQVVRGDSAAYFCASSRQGLQGLRRPETQYFGPGTRLLVL.

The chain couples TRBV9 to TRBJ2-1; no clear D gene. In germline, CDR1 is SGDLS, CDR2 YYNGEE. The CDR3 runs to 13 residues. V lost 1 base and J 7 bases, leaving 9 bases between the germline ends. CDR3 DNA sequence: TGTGCCAGCAGCGTAACCAGTTTGAATGAGCAGTTCTTC. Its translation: CASSVTSLNEQFF.

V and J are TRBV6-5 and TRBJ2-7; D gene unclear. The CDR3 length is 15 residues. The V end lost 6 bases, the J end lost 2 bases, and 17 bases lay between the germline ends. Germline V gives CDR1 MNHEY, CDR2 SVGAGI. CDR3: CASSETPSLAYEQYF. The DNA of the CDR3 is TGTGCCAGCAGCGAGACCCCTAGTTTGGCCTACGAGCAGTACTTC.

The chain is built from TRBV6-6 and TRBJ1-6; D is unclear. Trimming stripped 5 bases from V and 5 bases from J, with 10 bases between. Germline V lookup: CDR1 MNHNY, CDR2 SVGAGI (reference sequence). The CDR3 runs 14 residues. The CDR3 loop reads CASSLGVDNSPLHF. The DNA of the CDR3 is TGTGCCAGCAGTCTAGGTGTTGATAATTCACCCCTCCACTTT.

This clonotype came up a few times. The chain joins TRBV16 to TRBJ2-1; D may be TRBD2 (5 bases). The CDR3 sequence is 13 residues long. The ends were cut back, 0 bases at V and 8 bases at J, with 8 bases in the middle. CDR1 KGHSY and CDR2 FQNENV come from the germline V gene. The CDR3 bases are TGTGCCAGCAGCCAATCCGGGGATTATGAGCAGTTCTTC. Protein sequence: CASSQSGDYEQFF.

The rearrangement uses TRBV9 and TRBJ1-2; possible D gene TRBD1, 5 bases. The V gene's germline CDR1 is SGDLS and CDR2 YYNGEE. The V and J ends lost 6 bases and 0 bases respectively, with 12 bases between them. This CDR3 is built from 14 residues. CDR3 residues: CASTTGPSNYGYTF. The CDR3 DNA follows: TGTGCCAGCACAACGGGGCCATCTAACTATGGCTACACCTTC.

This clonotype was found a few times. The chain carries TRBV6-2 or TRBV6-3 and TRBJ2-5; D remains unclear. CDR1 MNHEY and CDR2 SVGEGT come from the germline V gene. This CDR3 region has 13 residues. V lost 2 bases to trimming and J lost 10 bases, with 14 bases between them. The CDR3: CASSYGNADVQYF. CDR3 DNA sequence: TGTGCCAGCAGTTACGGCAACGCGGATGTCCAGTACTTC.

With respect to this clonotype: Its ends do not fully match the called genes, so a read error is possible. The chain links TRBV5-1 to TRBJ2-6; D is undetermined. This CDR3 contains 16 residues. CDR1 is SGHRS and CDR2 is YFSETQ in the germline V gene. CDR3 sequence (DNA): TGCGCCGGCAGCTTGGCGCTGAGCTCTGGGGCCAACGTCCTGACTTTC. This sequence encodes CAGSLALSSGANVLTF.

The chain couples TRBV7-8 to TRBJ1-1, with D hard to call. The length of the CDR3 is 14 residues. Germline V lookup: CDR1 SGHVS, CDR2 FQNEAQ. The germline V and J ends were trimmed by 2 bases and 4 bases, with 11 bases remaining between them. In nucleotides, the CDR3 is TGTGCCAGCAGCTTAAGTTCACAGATCACTGAAGCTTTCTTT. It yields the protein CASSLSSQITEAFF.

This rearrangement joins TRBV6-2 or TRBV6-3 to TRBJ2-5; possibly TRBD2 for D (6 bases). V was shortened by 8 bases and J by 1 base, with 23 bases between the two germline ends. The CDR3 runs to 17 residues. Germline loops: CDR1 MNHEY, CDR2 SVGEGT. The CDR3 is CASSQKGRLVTQETQYF. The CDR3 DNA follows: TGTGCCAGCTCCCAGAAGGGCCGACTAGTAACCCAAGAGACCCAGTACTTC.

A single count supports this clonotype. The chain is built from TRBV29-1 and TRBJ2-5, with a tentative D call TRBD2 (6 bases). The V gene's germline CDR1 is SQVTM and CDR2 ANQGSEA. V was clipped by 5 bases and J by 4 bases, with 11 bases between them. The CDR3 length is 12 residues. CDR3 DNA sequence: TGCAGCGTTATACTAGCCGGAGAGACCCAGTACTTC. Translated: CSVILAGETQYF.

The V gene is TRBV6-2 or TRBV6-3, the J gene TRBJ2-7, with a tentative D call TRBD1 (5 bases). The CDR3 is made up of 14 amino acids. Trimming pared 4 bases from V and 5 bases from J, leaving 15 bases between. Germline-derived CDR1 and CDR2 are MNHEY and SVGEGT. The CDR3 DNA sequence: TGTGCCAGCAGTTTAGACAGAGTTATCAACGAGCAGTACTTC. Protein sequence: CASSLDRVINEQYF.

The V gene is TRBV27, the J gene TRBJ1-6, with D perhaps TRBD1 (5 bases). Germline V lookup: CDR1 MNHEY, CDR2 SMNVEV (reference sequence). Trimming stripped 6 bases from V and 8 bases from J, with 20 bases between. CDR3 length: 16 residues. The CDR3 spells CASSLNGPKTDSPLHF. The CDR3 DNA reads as TGTGCCAGCAGCTTAAACGGCCCAAAGACAGATTCACCCCTCCACTTT.

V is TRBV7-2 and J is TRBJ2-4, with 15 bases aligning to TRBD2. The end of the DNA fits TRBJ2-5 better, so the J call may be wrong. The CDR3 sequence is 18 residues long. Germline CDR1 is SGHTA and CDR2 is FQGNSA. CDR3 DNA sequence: TGTGCCAGCAGCTTTGGGACTAGCGGGGGGTTTCGACAAGAGACCCAGTACTTC. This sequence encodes CASSFGTSGGFRQETQYF.

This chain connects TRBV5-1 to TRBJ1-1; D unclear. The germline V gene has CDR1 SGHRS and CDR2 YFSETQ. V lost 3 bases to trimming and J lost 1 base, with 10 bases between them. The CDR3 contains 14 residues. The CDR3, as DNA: TGCGCCAGCAGCTCCCCGTTACAGAACACTGAAGCTTTCTTT. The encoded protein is CASSSPLQNTEAFF.

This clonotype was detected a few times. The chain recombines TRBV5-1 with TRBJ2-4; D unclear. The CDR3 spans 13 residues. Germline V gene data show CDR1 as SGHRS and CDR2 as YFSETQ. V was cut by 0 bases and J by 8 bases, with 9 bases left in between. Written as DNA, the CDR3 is TGCGCCAGCAGCTTGGTACCTGTAGACATTCAGTACTTC. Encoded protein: CASSLVPVDIQYF.

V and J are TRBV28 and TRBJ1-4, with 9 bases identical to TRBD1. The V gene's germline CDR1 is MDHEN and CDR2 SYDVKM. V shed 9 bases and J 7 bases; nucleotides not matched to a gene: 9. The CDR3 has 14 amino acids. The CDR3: CASQTGGVFEKLFF. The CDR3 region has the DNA TGTGCCAGTCAAACAGGGGGCGTTTTTGAAAAACTGTTTTTT.

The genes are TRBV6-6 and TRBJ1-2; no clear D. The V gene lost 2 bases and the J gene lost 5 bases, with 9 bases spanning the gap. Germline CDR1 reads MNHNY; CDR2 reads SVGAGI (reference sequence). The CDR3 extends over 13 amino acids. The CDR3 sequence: CASSYGTPYGYTF. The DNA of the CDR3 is TGTGCCAGCAGTTACGGTACACCTTATGGCTACACCTTC.

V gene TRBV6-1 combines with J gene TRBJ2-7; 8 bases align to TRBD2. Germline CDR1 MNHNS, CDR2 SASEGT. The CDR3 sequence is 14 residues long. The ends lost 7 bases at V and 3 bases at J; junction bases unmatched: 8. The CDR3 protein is CASTGGPGDYEQYF. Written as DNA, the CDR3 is TGTGCCAGCACGGGGGGGCCCGGAGACTACGAGCAGTACTTC.

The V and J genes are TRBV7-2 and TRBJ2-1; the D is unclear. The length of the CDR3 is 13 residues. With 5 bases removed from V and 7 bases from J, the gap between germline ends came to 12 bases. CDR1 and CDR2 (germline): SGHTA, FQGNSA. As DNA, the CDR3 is TGTGCCAGCAGCCCCGTGTCGTGGAATGAGCAGTTCTTC. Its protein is CASSPVSWNEQFF.

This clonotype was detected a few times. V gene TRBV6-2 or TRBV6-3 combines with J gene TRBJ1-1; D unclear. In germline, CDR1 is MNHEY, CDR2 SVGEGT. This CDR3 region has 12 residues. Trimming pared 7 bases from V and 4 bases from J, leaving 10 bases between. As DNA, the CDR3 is TGTGCCAGCAATAAGGGAGGCACTGAAGCTTTCTTT. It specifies CASNKGGTEAFF.

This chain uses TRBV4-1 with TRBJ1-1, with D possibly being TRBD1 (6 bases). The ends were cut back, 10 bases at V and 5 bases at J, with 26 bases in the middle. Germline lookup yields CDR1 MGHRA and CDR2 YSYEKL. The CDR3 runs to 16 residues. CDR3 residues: CANSQSAGERGTEAFF. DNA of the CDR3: TGCGCCAACAGTCAGTCGGCGGGAGAAAGGGGGACTGAAGCTTTCTTT.

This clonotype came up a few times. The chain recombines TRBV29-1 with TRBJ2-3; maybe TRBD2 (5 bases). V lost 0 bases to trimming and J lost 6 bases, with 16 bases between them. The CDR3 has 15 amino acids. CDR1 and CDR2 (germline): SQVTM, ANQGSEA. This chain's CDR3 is CSVEDFKGRGDTQYF. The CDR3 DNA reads TGCAGCGTTGAAGATTTTAAGGGTCGCGGGGATACGCAGTATTTT.

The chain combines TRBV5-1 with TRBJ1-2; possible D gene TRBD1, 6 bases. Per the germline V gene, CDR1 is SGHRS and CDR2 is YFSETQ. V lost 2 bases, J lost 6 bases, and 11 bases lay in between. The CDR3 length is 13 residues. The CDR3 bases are TGCGCCAGCAGCTTCGGACAGCTAGATGGCTACACCTTC. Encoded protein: CASSFGQLDGYTF. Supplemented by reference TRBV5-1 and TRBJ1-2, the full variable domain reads KAGVTQTPRYLIKTRGQQVTLSCSPISGHRSVSWYQQTPGQGLQFLFEYFSETQRNKGNFPGRFSGRQFSNSRSEMNVSTLELGDSALYLCASSFGQLDGYTFGSGTRLTVV.

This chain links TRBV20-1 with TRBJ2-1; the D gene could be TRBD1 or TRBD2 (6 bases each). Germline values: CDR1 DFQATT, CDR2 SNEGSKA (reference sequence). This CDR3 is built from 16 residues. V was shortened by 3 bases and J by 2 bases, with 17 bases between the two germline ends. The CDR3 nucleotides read TGCAGTGCTAGTCGGGGGCTCCTATCCCCCTACAATGAGCAGTTCTTC. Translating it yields CSASRGLLSPYNEQFF.